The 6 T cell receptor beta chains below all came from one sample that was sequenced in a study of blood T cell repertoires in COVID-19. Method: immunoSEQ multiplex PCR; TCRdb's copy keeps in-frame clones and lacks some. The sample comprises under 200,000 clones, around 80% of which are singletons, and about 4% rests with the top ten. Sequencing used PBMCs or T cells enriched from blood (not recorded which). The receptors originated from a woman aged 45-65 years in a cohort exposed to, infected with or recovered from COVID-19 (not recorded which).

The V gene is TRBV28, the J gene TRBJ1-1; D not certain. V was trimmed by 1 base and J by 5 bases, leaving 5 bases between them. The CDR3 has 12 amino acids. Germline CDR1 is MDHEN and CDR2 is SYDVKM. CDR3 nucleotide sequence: TGTGCCAGCAGTTTATTACGGACTGAAGCTTTCTTT. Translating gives CASSLLRTEAFF. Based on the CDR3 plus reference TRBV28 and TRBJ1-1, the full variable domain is DVKVTQSSRYLVKRTGEKVFLECVQDMDHENMFWYRQDPGLGLRLIYFSYDVKMKEKGDIPEGYSVSREKKERFSLILESASTNQTSMYLCASSLLRTEAFFGQGTRLTVV.

The CDR3 nucleotides read TGTGCCAGCAGCTTATTGGGTCCGTCGGGCGAGCAGTACTTC. It specifies CASSLLGPSGEQYF. The V and J genes are TRBV11-1 and TRBJ2-7; no clear D gene. V gave up 2 bases and J gave up 6 bases, with 14 bases separating them. CDR1 is SGHAT, CDR2 FQDESV, per germline (reference sequence). The length of the CDR3 is 14 residues. Full variable domain (outside the CDR3, taken from reference TRBV11-1 and TRBJ2-7): EAEVAQSPRYKITEKSQAVAFWCDPISGHATLYWYRQILGQGPELLVQFQDESVVDDSQLPKDRFSAERLKGVDSTLKIQPAELGDSAMYLCASSLLGPSGEQYFGPGTRLTVT.

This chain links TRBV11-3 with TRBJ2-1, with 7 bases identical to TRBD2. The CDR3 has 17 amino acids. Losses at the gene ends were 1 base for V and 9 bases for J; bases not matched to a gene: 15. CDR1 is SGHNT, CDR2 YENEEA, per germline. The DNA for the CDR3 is TGTGCCAGCAGCTTAGGGACCGGTGGGAGGGCCTCGGTTGAGCAGTTCTTC. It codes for CASSLGTGGRASVEQFF. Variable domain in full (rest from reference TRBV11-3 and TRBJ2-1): EAGVVQSPRYKIIEKKQPVAFWCNPISGHNTLYWYLQNLGQGPELLIRYENEEAVDDSQLPKDRFSAERLKGVDSTLKIQPAELGDSAVYLCASSLGTGGRASVEQFFGPGTRLTVL.

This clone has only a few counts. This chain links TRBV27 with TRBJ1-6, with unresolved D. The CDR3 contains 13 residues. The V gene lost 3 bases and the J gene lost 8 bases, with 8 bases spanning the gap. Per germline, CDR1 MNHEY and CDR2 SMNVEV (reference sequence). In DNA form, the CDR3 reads TGTGCCAGCAGTTTGGCGGCAGATTCACCCCTCCACTTT. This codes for CASSLAADSPLHF.

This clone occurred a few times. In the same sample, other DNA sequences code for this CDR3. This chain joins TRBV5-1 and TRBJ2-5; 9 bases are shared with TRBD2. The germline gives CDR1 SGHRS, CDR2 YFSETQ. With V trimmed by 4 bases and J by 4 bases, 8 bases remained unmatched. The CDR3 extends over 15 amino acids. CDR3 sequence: CASSPASGVGETQYF. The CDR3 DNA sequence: TGCGCCAGCAGCCCGGCTAGCGGGGTTGGAGAGACCCAGTACTTC.

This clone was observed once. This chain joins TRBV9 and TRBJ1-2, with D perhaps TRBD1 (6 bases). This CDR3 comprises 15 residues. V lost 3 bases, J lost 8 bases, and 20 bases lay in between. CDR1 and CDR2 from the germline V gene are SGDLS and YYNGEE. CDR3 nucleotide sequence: TGTGCCAGCAGCGCACACCCCGACAACAGGGACGGCTACACCTTC. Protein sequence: CASSAHPDNRDGYTF.